The 2 T cell receptor beta chains below all came from one sample that was sequenced in a study of response to subunit inactivated influenza vaccine. TCRdb passed the RT-PCR reads through MiXCR, listing each CDR3 protein once. Of about 700,000 distinct CDR3 sequences listed, 15% to 17% are singletons. The sequencing here drew on PBMCs from blood, taken 12 days after vaccination. The receptors were gathered from a man aged 50 to 59 who received an inactivated influenza vaccine.

The V and J genes are TRBV5-1 and TRBJ2-2, with TRBD1 matching 7 bases. There are 16 residues in the CDR3. The J segment lost 3 bases and the V segment lost 3 bases, leaving 8 bases of the junction unmatched. From germline, CDR1 is SGHRS and CDR2 YFSETQ. The CDR3 sequence is CASSWDSSPHTGELFF. In DNA, the CDR3 is TGCGCCAGCAGCTGGGACAGTTCCCCCCACACCGGGGAGCTGTTTTTT.

This clonotype occurred many times. No conserved phenylalanine or tryptophan is present at the end of the CDR3, so a read error is the likely explanation. The DNA is omitted, as the CDR3 cannot be located on it reliably, and the CDR3 follows TCRdb's listing. V usage is TRBV29-1 and J usage is TRBJ2-3. The CDR3 numbers 8 amino acids, ends counted. Germline CDR1 SQVTM, CDR2 ANQGSEA. CDR3 sequence reads: CSVETAQM.